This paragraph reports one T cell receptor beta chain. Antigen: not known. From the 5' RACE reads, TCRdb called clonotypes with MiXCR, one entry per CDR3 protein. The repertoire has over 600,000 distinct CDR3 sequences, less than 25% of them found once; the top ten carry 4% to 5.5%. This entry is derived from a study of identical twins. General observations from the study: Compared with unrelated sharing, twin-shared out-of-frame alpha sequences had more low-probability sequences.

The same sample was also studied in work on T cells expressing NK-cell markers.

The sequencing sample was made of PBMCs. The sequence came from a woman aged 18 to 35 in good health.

CDR3 in amino acids: CASSLEGYNSGNTIYF. CDR3 nucleotides: TGTGCCAGCAGCTTAGAGGGCTACAACTCTGGAAACACCATATATTTT. The chain couples TRBV7-6 to TRBJ1-3; D ambiguous. Germline lookup yields CDR1 SGHVS and CDR2 FNYEAQ. This CDR3 has 16 amino acids. V was clipped by 1 base and J by 0 bases, with 10 bases between them.